Listed below are T cell receptor beta chains from one sample, sequenced in a study of blood T cell repertoires in COVID-19. Profiling relied on immunoSEQ multiplex PCR, and the TCRdb table lists in-frame clones only, not all of them. The table shows approximately 300,000 clones, with 65% to 90% occurring only once. Sequenced material: PBMCs or T cells enriched from blood (not recorded which). All receptors come from a woman between 18 and 29 years old who had recovered from COVID-19. Each CDR3 is given with its conserved first and last residue. The D gene is left open where the match is weak. Only some rows state a clone size, as once, few, many or a class for expanded clones.

size: .; J: TRBJ1-6; D: .; V: TRBV6-4; CDR3: CASSEQGLENSPLHF; DNA: TGTGCCAGCAGTGAACAGGGCCTGGAGAATTCACCCCTCCACTTT
size: .; J: TRBJ1-1; D: .; V: TRBV10-3; CDR3: CAISLEGNTEAFF; DNA: TGTGCCATCAGTCTGGAGGGGAACACTGAAGCTTTCTTT
size: .; J: TRBJ1-2; D: .; V: TRBV28; CDR3: CASSQGIGGGYTF; DNA: TGTGCCAGCAGTCAAGGGATAGGGGGAGGCTACACCTTC
size: once; J: TRBJ1-2; D: TRBD1; V: TRBV28; CDR3: CASRRTGYGYTF; DNA: TGTGCCAGCAGACGGACAGGGTATGGCTACACCTTC
size: .; J: TRBJ1-2; D: TRBD1; V: TRBV5-6; CDR3: CASSRKGQGAGYGYTF; DNA: TGTGCCAGCAGCCGTAAAGGACAGGGGGCAGGCTATGGCTACACCTTC
size: .; J: TRBJ1-2; D: .; V: TRBV6-5; CDR3: CASMEDLGYGYTF; DNA: TGTGCCAGCATGGAGGATTTGGGATATGGCTACACCTTC
size: .; J: TRBJ2-5; D: TRBD2; V: TRBV9; CDR3: CASSVETGGETQYF; DNA: TGTGCCAGCAGCGTAGAAACGGGAGGAGAGACCCAGTACTTC
size: .; J: TRBJ1-4; D: TRBD1; V: TRBV29-1; CDR3: CSVHGGTGGANEKLFF; DNA: TGCAGCGTTCACGGAGGAACAGGGGGGGCTAATGAAAAACTGTTTTTT
size: .; J: TRBJ1-2; D: .; V: TRBV24-1; CDR3: CATSDRRLSYGYTF; DNA: TGTGCCACCAGTGATCGGAGGCTGAGCTATGGCTACACCTTC
size: .; J: TRBJ2-1; D: TRBD1; V: TRBV30; CDR3: CAWQGANGNEQFF; DNA: TGTGCCTGGCAGGGGGCCAACGGCAATGAGCAGTTCTTC
size: .; J: TRBJ1-2; D: .; V: TRBV30; CDR3: CAWSTGWRYGYTF; DNA: TGTGCCTGGAGTACAGGGTGGAGATATGGCTACACCTTC
size: .; J: TRBJ1-1; D: .; V: TRBV6-5; CDR3: CASSYSVRGTEAFF; DNA: TGTGCCAGCAGTTACTCGGTCAGGGGCACTGAAGCTTTCTTT
size: .; J: TRBJ1-2; D: .; V: TRBV28; CDR3: CASSLGEPSNYGYTF; DNA: TGTGCCAGCAGTTTGGGCGAGCCTTCTAACTATGGCTACACCTTC
size: .; J: TRBJ1-5; D: TRBD1; V: TRBV5-6; CDR3: CASSLVQGARTQPQHF; DNA: TGTGCCAGCAGCTTGGTACAGGGGGCAAGAACTCAGCCCCAGCATTTT
size: .; J: TRBJ1-5; D: .; V: TRBV5-1; CDR3: CASSLNGLVGDPHQPQHF; DNA: TGCGCCAGCAGCTTGAATGGACTAGTTGGAGATCCCCATCAGCCCCAGCATTTT
size: once; J: TRBJ1-1; D: .; V: TRBV12-3/TRBV12-4; CDR3: CASREQENTEAFF; DNA: TGTGCCAGCAGAGAACAGGAGAACACTGAAGCTTTCTTT
size: .; J: TRBJ2-1; D: .; V: TRBV29-1; CDR3: CSVESSSRSYNEQFF; DNA: TGCAGCGTTGAATCTTCCTCACGGTCCTACAATGAGCAGTTCTTC
size: .; J: TRBJ2-1; D: .; V: TRBV9; CDR3: CASSVEGGTYNEQFF; DNA: TGTGCCAGCAGCGTAGAAGGAGGTACCTACAATGAGCAGTTCTTC
size: .; J: TRBJ1-5; D: .; V: TRBV12-3/TRBV12-4; CDR3: CASSLGGFQPQHF; DNA: TGTGCCAGCAGTTTAGGAGGGTTTCAGCCCCAGCATTTT
size: .; J: TRBJ1-4; D: TRBD1; V: TRBV28; CDR3: CASRNPRQGAREKLFF; DNA: TGTGCCAGCAGAAACCCCCGACAGGGGGCGCGGGAAAAACTGTTTTTT
size: .; J: TRBJ1-3; D: .; V: TRBV5-5; CDR3: CASSLGHLSGNTIYF; DNA: TGTGCCAGCAGCTTAGGACACCTCTCTGGAAACACCATATATTTT
size: few; J: TRBJ1-1; D: .; V: TRBV28; CDR3: CASSFDWNTEAFF; DNA: TGTGCCAGCAGCTTCGACTGGAACACTGAAGCTTTCTTT
size: few; J: TRBJ1-5; D: .; V: TRBV5-1; CDR3: CASLPVVNQPQHF; DNA: TGCGCCAGCCTCCCAGTGGTGAATCAGCCCCAGCATTTT
size: once; J: TRBJ2-5; D: TRBD1; V: TRBV28; CDR3: CASSLGRVSGTGFQETQYF; DNA: TGTGCCAGCAGTTTAGGCCGGGTCTCCGGGACAGGGTTCCAAGAGACCCAGTACTTC
size: .; J: TRBJ1-5; D: .; V: TRBV19; CDR3: CASSPYTGRSNQPQHF; DNA: TGTGCCAGTAGTCCTTACACGGGTCGAAGCAATCAGCCCCAGCATTTT
size: .; J: TRBJ1-5; D: .; V: TRBV3-1/TRBV3-2; CDR3: CASSQRQALGPQHF; DNA: TGTGCCAGCAGCCAACGGCAGGCTTTGGGGCCCCAGCATTTT
size: .; J: TRBJ2-6; D: .; V: TRBV4-1; CDR3: CASSQPLVGAGSGANVLTF; DNA: TGCGCCAGCAGCCAACCCCTCGTTGGGGCCGGGTCTGGGGCCAACGTCCTGACTTTC
size: .; J: TRBJ1-2; D: TRBD1; V: TRBV10-1; CDR3: CASSESTTGTYTF; DNA: TGCGCCAGCAGTGAGTCGACGACAGGGACCTACACCTTC
size: many; J: TRBJ1-1; D: .; V: TRBV12-5; CDR3: CASAPGFYGAFF; DNA: TGTGCTAGTGCGCCCGGGTTCTACGGAGCTTTCTTT
size: .; J: TRBJ1-2; D: .; V: TRBV3-1/TRBV3-2; CDR3: CASSNTEYGYTF; DNA: TGTGCCAGCAGCAACACGGAGTATGGCTACACCTTC
size: .; J: TRBJ2-7; D: .; V: TRBV13; CDR3: CASSLGPDTPYEQYF; DNA: TGTGCCAGCAGCTTAGGTCCAGATACACCCTACGAGCAGTACTTC
size: .; J: TRBJ2-5; D: TRBD2; V: TRBV4-2; CDR3: CASSQDAGGPKTQYF; DNA: TGTGCCAGCAGCCAAGACGCGGGGGGCCCAAAGACCCAGTACTTC
size: once; J: TRBJ1-2; D: .; V: TRBV25-1; CDR3: CASSDLVRGWNGYTF; DNA: TGTGCCAGCAGTGACCTGGTTCGGGGGTGGAATGGCTACACCTTC
size: .; J: TRBJ1-3; D: .; V: TRBV30; CDR3: CAWSVKGAAGNTIYF; DNA: TGTGCCTGGAGTGTAAAAGGGGCTGCTGGAAACACCATATATTTT
size: .; J: TRBJ2-1; D: TRBD2; V: TRBV3-1/TRBV3-2; CDR3: CASSAGLADYNEQFF; DNA: TGTGCCAGCAGCGCGGGACTAGCGGACTACAATGAGCAGTTCTTC
size: .; J: TRBJ2-3; D: TRBD2; V: TRBV9; CDR3: CASSVGWAGGRSSTDTQYF; DNA: TGTGCCAGCAGCGTAGGGTGGGCGGGAGGACGATCTAGCACAGATACGCAGTATTTT
size: .; J: TRBJ1-5; D: .; V: TRBV10-3; CDR3: CAISESLNQPQHF; DNA: TGTGCCATCAGTGAATCCCTCAATCAGCCCCAGCATTTT
size: few; J: TRBJ1-5; D: .; V: TRBV2; CDR3: CASTDSFNQPQHF; DNA: TGTGCCAGCACAGACAGTTTCAATCAGCCCCAGCATTTT
size: .; J: TRBJ2-7; D: .; V: TRBV18; CDR3: CASSLSLRYEQYF; DNA: TGTGCCAGCTCACTGTCCCTCCGCTACGAGCAGTACTTC
size: .; J: TRBJ2-7; D: .; V: TRBV3-1/TRBV3-2; CDR3: CASSPPSGPIHEQYF; DNA: TGTGCCAGCAGCCCGCCCAGCGGGCCCATCCACGAGCAGTACTTC
size: few; J: TRBJ2-2; D: .; V: TRBV28; CDR3: CASSVSAGELFF; DNA: TGTGCCAGCAGTGTCTCCGCCGGGGAGCTGTTTTTT
size: few; J: TRBJ2-3; D: .; V: TRBV7-9; CDR3: CASSFRFSRSSTDTQYF; DNA: TGTGCCAGCAGCTTCCGCTTTTCGCGGAGTAGCACAGATACGCAGTATTTT
size: .; J: TRBJ1-1; D: .; V: TRBV5-1; CDR3: CASSLREPSTEAFF; DNA: TGCGCCAGCAGCTTACGGGAACCGAGCACTGAAGCTTTCTTT
size: .; J: TRBJ2-1; D: .; V: TRBV10-3; CDR3: CAINAGQQYNEQFF; DNA: TGTGCCATCAATGCGGGACAGCAATACAATGAGCAGTTCTTC
size: .; J: TRBJ2-2; D: .; V: TRBV9; CDR3: CASSPLRQDYTGELFF; DNA: TGTGCCAGCAGCCCCCTCCGACAGGACTACACCGGGGAGCTGTTTTTT
size: .; J: TRBJ1-1; D: .; V: TRBV24-1; CDR3: CATSDGEGRPNTEAFF; DNA: TGTGCCACCAGTGATGGGGAGGGGCGGCCGAACACTGAAGCTTTCTTT
size: few; J: TRBJ2-5; D: .; V: TRBV10-3; CDR3: CAVKSMETQYF; DNA: TGTGCCGTCAAGAGTATGGAGACCCAGTACTTC
size: .; J: TRBJ2-7; D: .; V: TRBV19; CDR3: CASSIDTGYEQYF; DNA: TGTGCCAGTAGTATAGATACGGGATACGAGCAGTACTTC
size: .; J: TRBJ1-5; D: TRBD1; V: TRBV19; CDR3: CASSITGVGNQPQHF; DNA: TGTGCCAGTAGCATCACAGGGGTAGGCAATCAGCCCCAGCATTTT
size: .; J: TRBJ2-3; D: .; V: TRBV12-5; CDR3: CASARTGDTDTQYF; DNA: TGTGCTAGCGCGAGGACGGGAGACACAGATACGCAGTATTTT
size: .; J: TRBJ1-2; D: .; V: TRBV19; CDR3: CASKETAGPIGWGGYTF; DNA: TGTGCCAGTAAAGAAACGGCAGGGCCGATTGGTTGGGGTGGCTACACCTTC
size: .; J: TRBJ1-2; D: TRBD1; V: TRBV27; CDR3: CASSFQIPRDRGWKLKF; DNA: TGTGCCAGCAGTTTCCAAATCCCCCGGGACAGGGGTTGGAAGTTGAAGTTC
size: .; J: TRBJ1-2; D: .; V: TRBV30; CDR3: CARGNSNYGYTF; DNA: TGTGCCCGCGGGAACAGCAACTATGGCTACACCTTC
size: .; J: TRBJ2-2; D: TRBD1; V: TRBV11-2; CDR3: CASSFDRGPANTGELFF; DNA: TGTGCCAGCAGCTTCGACAGGGGTCCCGCGAACACCGGGGAGCTGTTTTTT
size: .; J: TRBJ2-1; D: TRBD2; V: TRBV29-1; CDR3: CSVGGGLATNEQFF; DNA: TGCAGCGTTGGGGGTGGACTAGCGACGAATGAGCAGTTCTTC
size: .; J: TRBJ2-1; D: .; V: TRBV5-1; CDR3: CASSFSGYNEQFF; DNA: TGCGCCAGCAGCTTCTCGGGATACAATGAGCAGTTCTTC
size: .; J: TRBJ2-7; D: .; V: TRBV30; CDR3: CAWTAESEQYF; DNA: TGTGCCTGGACCGCAGAAAGCGAGCAGTACTTC
size: few; J: TRBJ2-2; D: TRBD1; V: TRBV27; CDR3: CASSLGQGIGELFF; DNA: TGTGCCAGCAGCCTGGGACAGGGAATAGGGGAGCTGTTTTTT